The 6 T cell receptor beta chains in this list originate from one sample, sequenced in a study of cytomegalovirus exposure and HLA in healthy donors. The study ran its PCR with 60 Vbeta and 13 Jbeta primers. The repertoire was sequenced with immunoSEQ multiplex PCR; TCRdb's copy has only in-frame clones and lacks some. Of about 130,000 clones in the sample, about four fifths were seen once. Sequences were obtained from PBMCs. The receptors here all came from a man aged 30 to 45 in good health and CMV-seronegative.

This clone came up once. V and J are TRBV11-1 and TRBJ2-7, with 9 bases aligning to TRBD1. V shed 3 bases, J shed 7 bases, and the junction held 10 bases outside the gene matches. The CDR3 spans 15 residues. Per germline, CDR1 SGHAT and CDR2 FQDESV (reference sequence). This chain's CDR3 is CASSLGGTGTLEQYF. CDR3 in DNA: TGTGCCAGCAGCTTGGGTGGGACAGGGACTTTGGAGCAGTACTTC.

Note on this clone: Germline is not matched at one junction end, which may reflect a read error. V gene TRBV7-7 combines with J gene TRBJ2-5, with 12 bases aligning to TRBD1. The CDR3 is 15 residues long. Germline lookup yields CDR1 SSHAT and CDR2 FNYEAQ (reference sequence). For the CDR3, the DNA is TGTGCTAGCAGACCCGGGACAGGGGGCGCGGGGACCCAGTACTTC. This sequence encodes CASRPGTGGAGTQYF.

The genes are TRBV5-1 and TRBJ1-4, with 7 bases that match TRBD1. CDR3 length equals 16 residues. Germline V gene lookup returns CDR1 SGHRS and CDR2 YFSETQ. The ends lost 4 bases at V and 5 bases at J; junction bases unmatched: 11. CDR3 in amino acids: CASSIQGIGNNEKLFF. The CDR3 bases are TGCGCCAGCAGCATACAGGGGATTGGAAACAATGAAAAACTGTTTTTT.

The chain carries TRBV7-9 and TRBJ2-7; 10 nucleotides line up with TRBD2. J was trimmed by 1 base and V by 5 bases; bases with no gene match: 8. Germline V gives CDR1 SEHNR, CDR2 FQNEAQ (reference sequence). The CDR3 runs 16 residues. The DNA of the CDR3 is TGTGCCAGCAGCGCCAGCGGGGGGGCAAGTTCCTACGAGCAGTACTTC. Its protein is CASSASGGASSYEQYF.

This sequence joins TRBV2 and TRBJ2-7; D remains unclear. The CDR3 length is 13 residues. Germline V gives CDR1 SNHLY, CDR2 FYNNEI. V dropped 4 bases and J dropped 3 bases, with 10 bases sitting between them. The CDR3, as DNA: TGTGCCAGCAGTGTTGGGCCATACTACGAGCAGTACTTC. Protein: CASSVGPYYEQYF. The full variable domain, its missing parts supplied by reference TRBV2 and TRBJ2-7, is EPEVTQTPSHQVTQMGQEVILRCVPISNHLYFYWYRQILGQKVEFLVSFYNNEISEKSEIFDDQFSVERPDGSNFTLKIRSTKLEDSAMYFCASSVGPYYEQYFGPGTRLTVT.

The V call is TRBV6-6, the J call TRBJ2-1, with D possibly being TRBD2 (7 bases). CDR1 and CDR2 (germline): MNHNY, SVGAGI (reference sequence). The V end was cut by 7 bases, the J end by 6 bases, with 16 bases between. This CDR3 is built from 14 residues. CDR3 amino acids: CASIGGGWGNEQFF. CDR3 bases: TGTGCCAGCATTGGGGGGGGCTGGGGCAATGAGCAGTTCTTC.